This T cell receptor (beta chain) is from a study of shared clonotypes between healthy human individuals. The germline V gene encodes CDR1 LGHNA and CDR2 YNFKEQ. V gave up 6 bases and J gave up 2 bases; unmatched junction bases: 4. This CDR3 region has 15 residues. Using immunoSEQ multiplex PCR, the repertoire was profiled, and TCRdb retains in-frame clones only, with some absent. The data hold hundreds of thousands of clones, with 73% observed a single time. This sequence originates from a man in his thirties or forties in good health. J is TRBJ1-4 and V is TRBV4-2, with 9 bases identical to TRBD1. Material for sequencing was memory CD4+ T cells sorted from blood. Subset defined: CD45RA-negative fraction. CDR3 amino acids: CASSRDRGTNEKLFF. CDR3 sequence (DNA): TGTGCCAGCAGTCGAGACAGGGGGACTAATGAAAAACTGTTTTTT.